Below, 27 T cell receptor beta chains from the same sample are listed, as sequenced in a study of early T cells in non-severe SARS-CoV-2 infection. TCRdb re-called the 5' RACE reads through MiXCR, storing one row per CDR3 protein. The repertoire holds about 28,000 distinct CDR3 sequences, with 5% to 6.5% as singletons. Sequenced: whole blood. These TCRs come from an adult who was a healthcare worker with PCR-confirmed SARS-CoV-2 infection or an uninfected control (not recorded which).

The CDR3, as DNA: TGTGCCAGCAGCCGGAGTAGCGGGAAGACCGGGGAGCTGTTTTTT. Protein sequence: CASSRSSGKTGELFF. This sequence joins TRBV11-2 and TRBJ2-2; 8 nucleotides line up with TRBD2. The V gene's germline CDR1 is SGHAT and CDR2 FQNNGV. V trimming: 5 bases; J trimming: 5 bases; junction bases outside the gene matches: 7. This CDR3 region has 15 residues. The full variable domain, with the rest looked up from reference TRBV11-2 and TRBJ2-2, is EAGVAQSPRYKIIEKRQSVAFWCNPISGHATLYWYQQILGQGPKLLIQFQNNGVVDDSQLPKDRFSAERLKGVDSTLKIQPAKLEDSAVYLCASSRSSGKTGELFFGEGSRLTVL.

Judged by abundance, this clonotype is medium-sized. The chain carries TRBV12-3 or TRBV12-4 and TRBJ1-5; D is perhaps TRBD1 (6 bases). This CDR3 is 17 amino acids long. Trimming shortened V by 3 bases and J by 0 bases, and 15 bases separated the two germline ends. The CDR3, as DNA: TGTGCCAGCAGTTTGAACCGGGGGGCCTTTAGCAATCAGCCCCAGCATTTT. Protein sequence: CASSLNRGAFSNQPQHF.

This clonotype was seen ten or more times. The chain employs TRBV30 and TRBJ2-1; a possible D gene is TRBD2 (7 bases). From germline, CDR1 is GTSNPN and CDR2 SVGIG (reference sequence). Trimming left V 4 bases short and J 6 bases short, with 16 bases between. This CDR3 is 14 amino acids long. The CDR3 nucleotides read TGTGCCTGGATTTCGGGGGGCTTCCCCAATGAGCAGTTCTTC. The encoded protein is CAWISGGFPNEQFF.

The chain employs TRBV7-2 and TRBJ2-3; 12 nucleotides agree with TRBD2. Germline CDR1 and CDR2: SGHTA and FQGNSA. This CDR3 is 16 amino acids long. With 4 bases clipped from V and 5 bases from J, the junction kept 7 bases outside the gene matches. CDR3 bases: TGTGCCAGCAGCTCCGGACTAGCGGGAAGAATAGATACGCAGTATTTT. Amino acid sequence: CASSSGLAGRIDTQYF.

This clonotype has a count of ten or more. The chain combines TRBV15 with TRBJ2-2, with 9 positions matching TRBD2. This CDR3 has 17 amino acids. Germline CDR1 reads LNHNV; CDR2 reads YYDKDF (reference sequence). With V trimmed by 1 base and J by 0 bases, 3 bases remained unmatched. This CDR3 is CATSRGLAGTNTGELFF. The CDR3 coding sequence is TGTGCCACCAGCAGAGGGCTAGCGGGGACGAACACCGGGGAGCTGTTTTTT.

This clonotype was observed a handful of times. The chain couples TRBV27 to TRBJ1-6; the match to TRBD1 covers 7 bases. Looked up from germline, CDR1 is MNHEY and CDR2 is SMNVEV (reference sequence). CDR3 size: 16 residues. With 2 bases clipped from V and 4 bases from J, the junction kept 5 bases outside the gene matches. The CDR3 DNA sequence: TGTGCCAGCAGTTTAATAGGGGGCCGTTATAATTCACCCCTCCACTTT. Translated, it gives CASSLIGGRYNSPLHF.

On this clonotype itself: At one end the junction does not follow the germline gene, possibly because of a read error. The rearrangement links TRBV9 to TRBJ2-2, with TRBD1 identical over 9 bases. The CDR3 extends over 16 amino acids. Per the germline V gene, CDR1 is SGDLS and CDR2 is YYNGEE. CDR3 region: CASSVRQGGSTGELFF. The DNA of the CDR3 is TGTGCTAGCAGCGTACGACAGGGGGGGAGCACCGGGGAGCTGTTTTTT.

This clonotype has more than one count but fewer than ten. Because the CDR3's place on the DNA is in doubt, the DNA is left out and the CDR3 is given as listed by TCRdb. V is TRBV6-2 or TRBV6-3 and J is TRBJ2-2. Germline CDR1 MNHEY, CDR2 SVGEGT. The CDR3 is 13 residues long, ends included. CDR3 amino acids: CASSSRGPGSCFF.

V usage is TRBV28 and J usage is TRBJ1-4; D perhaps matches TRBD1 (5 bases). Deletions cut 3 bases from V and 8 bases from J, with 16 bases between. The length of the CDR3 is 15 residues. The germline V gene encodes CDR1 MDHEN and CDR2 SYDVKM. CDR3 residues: CASSLPQGREEKLFF. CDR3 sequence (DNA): TGTGCCAGCAGTTTGCCCCAGGGACGGGAAGAAAAACTGTTTTTT. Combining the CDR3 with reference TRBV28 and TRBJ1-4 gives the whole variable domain DVKVTQSSRYLVKRTGEKVFLECVQDMDHENMFWYRQDPGLGLRLIYFSYDVKMKEKGDIPEGYSVSREKKERFSLILESASTNQTSMYLCASSLPQGREEKLFFGSGTQLSVL.

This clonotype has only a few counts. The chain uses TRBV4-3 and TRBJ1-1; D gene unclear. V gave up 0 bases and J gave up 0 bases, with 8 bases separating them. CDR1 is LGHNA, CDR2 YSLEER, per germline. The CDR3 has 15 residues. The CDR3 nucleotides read TGCGCCAGCAGCCAAGAAGTTGGGATGAACACTGAAGCTTTCTTT. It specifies CASSQEVGMNTEAFF.

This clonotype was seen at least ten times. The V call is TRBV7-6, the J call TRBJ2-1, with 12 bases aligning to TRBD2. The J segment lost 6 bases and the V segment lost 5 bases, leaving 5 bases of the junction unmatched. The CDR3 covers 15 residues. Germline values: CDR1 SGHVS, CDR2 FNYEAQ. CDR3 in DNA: TGTGCCAGCAGCGAGACTAGCGGGGGCCTCAATGAGCAGTTCTTC. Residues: CASSETSGGLNEQFF.

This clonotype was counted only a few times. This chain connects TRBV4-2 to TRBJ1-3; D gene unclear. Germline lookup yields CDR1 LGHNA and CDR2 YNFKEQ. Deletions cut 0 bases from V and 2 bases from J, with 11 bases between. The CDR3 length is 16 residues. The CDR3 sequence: CASSQEEPSAGNTIYF. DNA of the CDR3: TGTGCCAGCAGCCAAGAAGAACCGAGTGCTGGAAACACCATATATTTT.

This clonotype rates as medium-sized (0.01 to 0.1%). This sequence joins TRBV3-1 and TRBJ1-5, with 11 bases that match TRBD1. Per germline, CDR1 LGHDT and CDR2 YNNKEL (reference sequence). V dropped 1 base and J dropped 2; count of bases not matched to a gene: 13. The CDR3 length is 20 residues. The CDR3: CASSQVEMDRGLVGNQPQHF. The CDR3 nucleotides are TGTGCCAGCAGCCAAGTAGAGATGGACAGGGGGCTGGTAGGCAATCAGCCCCAGCATTTT. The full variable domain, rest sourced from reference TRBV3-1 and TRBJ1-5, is DTAVSQTPKYLVTQMGNDKSIKCEQNLGHDTMYWYKQDSKKFLKIMFSYNNKELIINETVPNRFSPKSPDKAHLNLHINSLELGDSAVYFCASSQVEMDRGLVGNQPQHFGDGTRLSIL.

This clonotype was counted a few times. CDR3 DNA sequence: TGTGCCAGCAGTCCCTGGACAAATACAGATACGCAGTATTTT. Translated: CASSPWTNTDTQYF. V gene TRBV28 combines with J gene TRBJ2-3; D possibly corresponds to TRBD1 (5 bases). V lost 5 bases to trimming and J lost 3 bases, with 12 bases between them. CDR1 and CDR2 (germline): MDHEN, SYDVKM. This CDR3 spans 14 amino acids.

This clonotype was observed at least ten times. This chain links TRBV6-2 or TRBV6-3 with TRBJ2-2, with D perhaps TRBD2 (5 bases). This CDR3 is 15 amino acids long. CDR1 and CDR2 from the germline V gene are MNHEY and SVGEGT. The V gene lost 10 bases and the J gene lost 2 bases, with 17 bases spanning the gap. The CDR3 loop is CATDIWGENTGELFF. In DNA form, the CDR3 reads TGTGCCACCGACATATGGGGAGAAAACACCGGGGAGCTGTTTTTT.

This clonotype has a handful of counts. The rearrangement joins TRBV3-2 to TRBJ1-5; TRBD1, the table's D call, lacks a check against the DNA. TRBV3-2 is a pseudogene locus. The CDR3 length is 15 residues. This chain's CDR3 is CASIPRTRVNQPQHF. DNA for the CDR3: TGTGCCAGCATTCCAAGAACCCGGGTGAATCAGCCCCAGCATTTT.

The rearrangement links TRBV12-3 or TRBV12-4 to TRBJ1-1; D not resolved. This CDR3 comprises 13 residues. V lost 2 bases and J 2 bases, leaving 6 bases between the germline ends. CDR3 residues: CASSLWGNTEAFF. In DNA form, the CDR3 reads TGTGCCAGCAGTTTATGGGGAAACACTGAAGCTTTCTTT.

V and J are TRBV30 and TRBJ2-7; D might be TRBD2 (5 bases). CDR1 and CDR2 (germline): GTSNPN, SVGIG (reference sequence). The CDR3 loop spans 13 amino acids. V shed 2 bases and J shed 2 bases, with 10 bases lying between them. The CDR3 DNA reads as TGTGCCTGGAGTATCGGGGATACCTACGAGCAGTACTTC. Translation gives CAWSIGDTYEQYF.

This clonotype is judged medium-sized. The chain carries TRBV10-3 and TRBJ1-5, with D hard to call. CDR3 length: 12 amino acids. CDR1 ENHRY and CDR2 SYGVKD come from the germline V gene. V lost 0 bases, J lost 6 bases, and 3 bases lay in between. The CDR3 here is CAISESGQPQHF. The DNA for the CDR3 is TGTGCCATCAGTGAGTCGGGTCAGCCCCAGCATTTT.

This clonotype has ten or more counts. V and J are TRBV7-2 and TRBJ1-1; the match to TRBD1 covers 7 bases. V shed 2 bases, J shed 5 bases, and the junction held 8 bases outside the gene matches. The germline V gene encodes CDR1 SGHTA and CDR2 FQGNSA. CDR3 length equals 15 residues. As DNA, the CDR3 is TGTGCCAGCAGCTTAATTGGGAGGGGGCGAACTGAAGCTTTCTTT. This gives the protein CASSLIGRGRTEAFF.

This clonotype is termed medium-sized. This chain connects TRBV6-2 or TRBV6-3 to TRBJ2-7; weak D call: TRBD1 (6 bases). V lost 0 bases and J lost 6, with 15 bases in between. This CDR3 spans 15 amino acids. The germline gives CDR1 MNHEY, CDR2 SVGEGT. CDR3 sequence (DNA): TGTGCCAGCAGTTACTCGATTGCAGGGGTCGGCGAGCAGTACTTC. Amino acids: CASSYSIAGVGEQYF.

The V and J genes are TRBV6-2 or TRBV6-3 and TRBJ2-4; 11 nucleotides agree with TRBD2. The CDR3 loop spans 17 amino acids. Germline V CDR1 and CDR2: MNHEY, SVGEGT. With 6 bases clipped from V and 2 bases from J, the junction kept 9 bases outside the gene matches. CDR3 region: CASRTHSGRETKNIQYF. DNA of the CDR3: TGTGCCAGCAGGACCCATAGCGGGAGGGAAACCAAAAACATTCAGTACTTC.

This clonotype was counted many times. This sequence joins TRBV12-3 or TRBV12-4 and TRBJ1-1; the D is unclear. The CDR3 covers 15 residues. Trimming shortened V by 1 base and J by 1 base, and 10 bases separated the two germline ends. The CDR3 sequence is CASSLVGTKNTEAFF. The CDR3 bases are TGTGCCAGCAGTTTAGTCGGCACGAAGAACACTGAAGCTTTCTTT.

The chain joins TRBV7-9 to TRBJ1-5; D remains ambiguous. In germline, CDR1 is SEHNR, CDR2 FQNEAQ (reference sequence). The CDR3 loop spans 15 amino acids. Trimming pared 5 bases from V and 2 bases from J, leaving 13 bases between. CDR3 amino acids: CASSASKEGNQPQHF. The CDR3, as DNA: TGTGCCAGCAGCGCCTCAAAGGAGGGCAATCAGCCCCAGCATTTT. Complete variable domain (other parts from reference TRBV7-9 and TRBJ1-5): DTGVSQNPRHKITKRGQNVTFRCDPISEHNRLYWYRQTLGQGPEFLTYFQNEAQLEKSRLLSDRFSAERPKGSFSTLEIQRTEQGDSAMYLCASSASKEGNQPQHFGDGTRLSIL.

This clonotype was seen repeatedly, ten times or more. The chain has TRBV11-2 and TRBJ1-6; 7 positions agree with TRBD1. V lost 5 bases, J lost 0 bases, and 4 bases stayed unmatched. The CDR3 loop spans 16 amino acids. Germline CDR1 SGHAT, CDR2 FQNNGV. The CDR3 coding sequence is TGTGCCAGCAGCACGACAGGGATCTCCTATAATTCACCCCTCCACTTT. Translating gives CASSTTGISYNSPLHF.

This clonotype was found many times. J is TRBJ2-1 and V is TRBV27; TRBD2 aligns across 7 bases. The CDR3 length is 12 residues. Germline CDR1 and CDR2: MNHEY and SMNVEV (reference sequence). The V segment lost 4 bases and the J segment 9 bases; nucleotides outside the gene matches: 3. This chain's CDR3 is CASSSLAAEQFF. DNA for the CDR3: TGTGCCAGCAGTTCCCTAGCGGCTGAGCAGTTCTTC.

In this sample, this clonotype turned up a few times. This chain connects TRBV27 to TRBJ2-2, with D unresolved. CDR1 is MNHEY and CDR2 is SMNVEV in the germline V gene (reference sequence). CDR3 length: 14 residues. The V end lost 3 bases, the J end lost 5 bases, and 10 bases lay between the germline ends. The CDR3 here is CASSFPPGTGELFF. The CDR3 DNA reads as TGTGCCAGCAGTTTCCCTCCCGGGACCGGGGAGCTGTTTTTT.